The present TCR beta chain was sequenced within a study of T and B cells in COVID-19 patients. Study summary: COVID-19 patients gave peripheral blood either during active infection or after recovery. About 90% of the roughly 20 active-infection patients had comorbidities associated with unfavorable COVID-19 outcome.

Multiplex PCR with BIOMED2 TRB-A/B primer pools amplified TRB rearrangements. In TCRdb, the multiplex PCR reads were re-called with MiXCR into one record per CDR3 protein. The sample has around 8,200 distinct CDR3 sequences, around 28% seen once; the top ten hold 15% to 20%. Study conclusions and caveats: Blood from mildly ill patients while symptomatic, and early samples from severe cases, were scarce. Patients with COVID-19 reportedly showed strongly skewed T cell receptor beta variable and joining gene usage.

Blood genomic DNA input for TRB amplification was roughly 220-500 ng. V was pared by 7 bases and J by 9 bases, with 16 bases between. CDR1 MNHEY and CDR2 SMNVEV come from the germline V gene (reference sequence). This CDR3 is built from 13 residues. About this clonotype: What it binds is not known.

The sequenced sample consisted of blood. The chain combines TRBV27 with TRBJ2-1; possible D gene TRBD2, 6 bases. The clonotype originates from a human donor with active COVID-19. The CDR3 DNA follows: TGTGCCAGCAAGGGGTGGCGGGGCATTGAGCAGTTCTTC. It encodes CASKGWRGIEQFF.